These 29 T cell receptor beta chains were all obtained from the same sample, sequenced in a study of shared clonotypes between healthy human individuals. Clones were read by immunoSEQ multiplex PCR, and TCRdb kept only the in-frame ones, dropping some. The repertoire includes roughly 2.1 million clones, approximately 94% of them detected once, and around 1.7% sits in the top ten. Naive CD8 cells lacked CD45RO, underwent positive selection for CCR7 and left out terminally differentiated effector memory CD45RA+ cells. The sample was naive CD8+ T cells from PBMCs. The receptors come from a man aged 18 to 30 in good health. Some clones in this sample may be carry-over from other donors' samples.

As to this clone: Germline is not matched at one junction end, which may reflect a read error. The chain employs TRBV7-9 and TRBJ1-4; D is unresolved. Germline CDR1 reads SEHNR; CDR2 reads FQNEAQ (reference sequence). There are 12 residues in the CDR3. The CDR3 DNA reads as TGTGCCAGCAGCTTAGCGGGTCGTCCAGTACTCTTT. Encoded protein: CASSLAGRPVLF.

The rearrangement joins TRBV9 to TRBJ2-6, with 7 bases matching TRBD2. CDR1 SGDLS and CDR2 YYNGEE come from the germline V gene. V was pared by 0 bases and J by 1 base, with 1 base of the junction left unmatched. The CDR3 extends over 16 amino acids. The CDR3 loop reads CASSVGAGSGANVLTF. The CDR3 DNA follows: TGTGCCAGCAGCGTAGGAGCGGGGTCTGGGGCCAACGTCCTGACTTTC.

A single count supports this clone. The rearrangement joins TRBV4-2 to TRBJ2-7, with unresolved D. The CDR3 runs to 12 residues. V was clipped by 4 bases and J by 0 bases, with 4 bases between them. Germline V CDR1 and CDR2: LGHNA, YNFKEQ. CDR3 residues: CASSPPSYEQYF. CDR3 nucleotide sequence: TGTGCCAGCAGCCCCCCCTCCTACGAGCAGTACTTC.

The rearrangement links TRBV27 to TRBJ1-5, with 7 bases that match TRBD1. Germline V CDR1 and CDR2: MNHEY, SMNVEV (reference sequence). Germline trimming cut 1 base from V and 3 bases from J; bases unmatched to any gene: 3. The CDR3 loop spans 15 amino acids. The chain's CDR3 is CASSLWQGDNQPQHF. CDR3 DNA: TGTGCCAGCAGTTTATGGCAGGGGGACAATCAGCCCCAGCATTTT.

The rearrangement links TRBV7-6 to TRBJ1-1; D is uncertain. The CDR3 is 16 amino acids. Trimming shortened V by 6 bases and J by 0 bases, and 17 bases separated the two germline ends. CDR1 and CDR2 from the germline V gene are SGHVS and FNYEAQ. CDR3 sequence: CASSSLVRELNTEAFF. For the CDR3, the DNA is TGTGCCAGCAGTTCCCTCGTCCGGGAATTGAACACTGAAGCTTTCTTT.

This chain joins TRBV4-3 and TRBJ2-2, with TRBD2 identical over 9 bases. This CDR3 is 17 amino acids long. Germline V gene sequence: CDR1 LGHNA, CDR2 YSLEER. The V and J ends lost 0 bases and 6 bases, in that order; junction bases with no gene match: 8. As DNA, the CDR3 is TGCGCCAGCAGCCAAGATTGGGCTAGCGGGAAGTCCGGGGAGCTGTTTTTT. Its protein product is CASSQDWASGKSGELFF.

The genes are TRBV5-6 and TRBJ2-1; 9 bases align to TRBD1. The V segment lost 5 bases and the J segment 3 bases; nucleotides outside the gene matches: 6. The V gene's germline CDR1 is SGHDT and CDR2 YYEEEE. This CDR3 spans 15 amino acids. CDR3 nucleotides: TGTGCCAGCAGGGATGGACAGGGGTTCTACAATGAGCAGTTCTTC. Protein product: CASRDGQGFYNEQFF.

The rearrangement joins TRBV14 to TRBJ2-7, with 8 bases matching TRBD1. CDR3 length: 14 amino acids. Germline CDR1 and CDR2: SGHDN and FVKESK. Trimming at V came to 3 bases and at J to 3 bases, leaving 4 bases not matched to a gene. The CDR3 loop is CASSHGQGDYEQYF. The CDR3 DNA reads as TGTGCCAGCAGCCATGGACAGGGAGACTACGAGCAGTACTTC.

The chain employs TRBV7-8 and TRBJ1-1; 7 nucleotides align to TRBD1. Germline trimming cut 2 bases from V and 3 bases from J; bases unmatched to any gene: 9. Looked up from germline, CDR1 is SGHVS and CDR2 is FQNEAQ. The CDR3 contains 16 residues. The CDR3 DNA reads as TGTGCCAGCAGCTTAAGACAGGGCGATGTATACACTGAAGCTTTCTTT. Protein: CASSLRQGDVYTEAFF.

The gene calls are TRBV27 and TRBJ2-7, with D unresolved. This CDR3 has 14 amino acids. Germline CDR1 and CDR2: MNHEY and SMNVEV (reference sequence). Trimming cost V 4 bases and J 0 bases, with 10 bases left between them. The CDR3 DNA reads TGTGCCAGCAGTTACCGGACGGCCTCCTACGAGCAGTACTTC. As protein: CASSYRTASYEQYF.

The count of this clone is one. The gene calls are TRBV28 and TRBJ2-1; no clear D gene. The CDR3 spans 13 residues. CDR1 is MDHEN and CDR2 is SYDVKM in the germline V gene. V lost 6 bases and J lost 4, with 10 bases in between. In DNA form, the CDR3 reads TGTGCCAGCAGCCGCCTCCAATACAATGAGCAGTTCTTC. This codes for CASSRLQYNEQFF.

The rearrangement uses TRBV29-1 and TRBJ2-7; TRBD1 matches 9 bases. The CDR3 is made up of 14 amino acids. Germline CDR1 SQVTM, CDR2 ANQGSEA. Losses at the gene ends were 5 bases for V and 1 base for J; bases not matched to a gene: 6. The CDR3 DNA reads TGCAGCGTTACAGGGGGCGCCAATTCCTACGAGCAGTACTTC. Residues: CSVTGGANSYEQYF.

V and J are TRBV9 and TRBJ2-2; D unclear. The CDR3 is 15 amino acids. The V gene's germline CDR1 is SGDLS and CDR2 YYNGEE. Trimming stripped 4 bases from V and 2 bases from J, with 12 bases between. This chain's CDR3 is CASSPPKGNTGELFF. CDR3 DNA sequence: TGTGCCAGCAGCCCCCCAAAGGGCAACACCGGGGAGCTGTTTTTT. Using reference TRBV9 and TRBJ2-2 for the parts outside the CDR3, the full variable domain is DSGVTQTPKHLITATGQRVTLRCSPRSGDLSVYWYQQSLDQGLQFLIQYYNGEERAKGNILERFSAQQFPDLHSELNLSSLELGDSALYFCASSPPKGNTGELFFGEGSRLTVL.

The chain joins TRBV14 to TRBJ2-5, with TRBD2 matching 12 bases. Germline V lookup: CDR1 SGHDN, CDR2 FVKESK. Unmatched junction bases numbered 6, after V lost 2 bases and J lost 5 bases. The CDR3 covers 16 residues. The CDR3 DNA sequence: TGTGCCAGCAGCCAACTAGCGGGAGGGGTCTGGGAGACCCAGTACTTC. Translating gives CASSQLAGGVWETQYF.

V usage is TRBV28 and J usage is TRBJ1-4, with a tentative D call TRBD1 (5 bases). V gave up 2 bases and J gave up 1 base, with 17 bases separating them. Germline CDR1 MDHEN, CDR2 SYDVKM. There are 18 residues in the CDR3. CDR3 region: CASSLPRGDWGTNEKLFF. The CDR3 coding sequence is TGTGCCAGCAGTTTACCCCGGGGGGACTGGGGAACTAATGAAAAACTGTTTTTT. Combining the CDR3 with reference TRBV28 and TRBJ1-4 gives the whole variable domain DVKVTQSSRYLVKRTGEKVFLECVQDMDHENMFWYRQDPGLGLRLIYFSYDVKMKEKGDIPEGYSVSREKKERFSLILESASTNQTSMYLCASSLPRGDWGTNEKLFFGSGTQLSVL.

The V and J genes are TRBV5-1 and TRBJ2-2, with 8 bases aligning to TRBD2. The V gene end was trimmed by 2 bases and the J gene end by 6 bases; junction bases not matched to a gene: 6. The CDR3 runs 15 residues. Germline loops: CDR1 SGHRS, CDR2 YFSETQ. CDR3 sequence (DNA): TGCGCCAGCAGCTTACTAGCGGTAGGATCCGGGGAGCTGTTTTTT. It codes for CASSLLAVGSGELFF.

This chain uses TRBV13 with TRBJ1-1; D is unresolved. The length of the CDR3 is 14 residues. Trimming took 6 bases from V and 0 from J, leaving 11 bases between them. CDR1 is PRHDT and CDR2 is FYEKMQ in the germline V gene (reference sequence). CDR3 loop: CASRLRELNTEAFF. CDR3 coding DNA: TGTGCCAGCAGACTGAGGGAGTTGAACACTGAAGCTTTCTTT.

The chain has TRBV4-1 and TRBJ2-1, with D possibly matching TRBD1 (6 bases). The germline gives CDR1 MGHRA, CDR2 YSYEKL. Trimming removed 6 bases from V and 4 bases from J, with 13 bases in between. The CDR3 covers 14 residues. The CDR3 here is CASRPGVLYNEQFF. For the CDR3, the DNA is TGCGCCAGCAGACCAGGGGTCCTTTACAATGAGCAGTTCTTC.

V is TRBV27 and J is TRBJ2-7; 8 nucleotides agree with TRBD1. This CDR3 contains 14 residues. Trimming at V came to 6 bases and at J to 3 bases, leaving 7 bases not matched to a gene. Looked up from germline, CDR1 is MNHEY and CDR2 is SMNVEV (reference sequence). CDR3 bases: TGTGCCAGCAGAGCGACAGGGGCCTTCTACGAGCAGTACTTC. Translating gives CASRATGAFYEQYF.

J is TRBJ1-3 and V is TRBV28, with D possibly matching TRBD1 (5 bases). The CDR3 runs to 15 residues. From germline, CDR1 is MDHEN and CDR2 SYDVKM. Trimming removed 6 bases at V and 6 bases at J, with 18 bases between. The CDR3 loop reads CASRGVLSRENTIYF. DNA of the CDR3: TGTGCCAGCAGGGGGGTACTATCCAGGGAAAACACCATATATTTT.

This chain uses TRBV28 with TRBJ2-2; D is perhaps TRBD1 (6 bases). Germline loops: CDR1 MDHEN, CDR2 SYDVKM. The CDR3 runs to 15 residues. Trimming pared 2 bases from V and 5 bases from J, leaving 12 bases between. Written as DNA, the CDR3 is TGTGCCAGCAGTTTACACAGGGATGGGACCGGGGAGCTGTTTTTT. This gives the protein CASSLHRDGTGELFF.

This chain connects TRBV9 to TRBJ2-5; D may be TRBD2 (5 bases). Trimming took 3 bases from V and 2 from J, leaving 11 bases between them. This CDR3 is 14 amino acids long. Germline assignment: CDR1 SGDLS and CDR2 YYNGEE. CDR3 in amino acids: CASSEDGLQETQYF. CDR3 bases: TGTGCCAGCAGCGAGGACGGACTTCAAGAGACCCAGTACTTC. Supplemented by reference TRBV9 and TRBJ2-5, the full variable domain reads DSGVTQTPKHLITATGQRVTLRCSPRSGDLSVYWYQQSLDQGLQFLIQYYNGEERAKGNILERFSAQQFPDLHSELNLSSLELGDSALYFCASSEDGLQETQYFGPGTRLLVL.

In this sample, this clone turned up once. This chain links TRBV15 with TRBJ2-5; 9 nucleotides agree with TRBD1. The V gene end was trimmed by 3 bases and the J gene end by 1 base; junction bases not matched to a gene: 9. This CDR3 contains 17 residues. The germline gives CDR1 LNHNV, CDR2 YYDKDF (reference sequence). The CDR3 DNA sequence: TGTGCCACCAGCAGGGCGGGACAGGGATACTTCCAAGAGACCCAGTACTTC. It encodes CATSRAGQGYFQETQYF.

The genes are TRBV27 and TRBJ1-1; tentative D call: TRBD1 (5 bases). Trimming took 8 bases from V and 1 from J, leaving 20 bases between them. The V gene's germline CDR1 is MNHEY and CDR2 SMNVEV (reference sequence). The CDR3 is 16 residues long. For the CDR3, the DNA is TGTGCCAGCCATACGGTCCAGGGCCCCGGGAACACTGAAGCTTTCTTT. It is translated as CASHTVQGPGNTEAFF.

CDR3 coding DNA: TGTGCCAGCACTACAATTGGGGTGAACACTGAAGCTTTCTTT. It translates to CASTTIGVNTEAFF. The chain has TRBV27 and TRBJ1-1; D unclear. The CDR3 sequence is 14 residues long. In germline, CDR1 is MNHEY, CDR2 SMNVEV (reference sequence). Trimming pared 7 bases from V and 0 bases from J, leaving 12 bases between.

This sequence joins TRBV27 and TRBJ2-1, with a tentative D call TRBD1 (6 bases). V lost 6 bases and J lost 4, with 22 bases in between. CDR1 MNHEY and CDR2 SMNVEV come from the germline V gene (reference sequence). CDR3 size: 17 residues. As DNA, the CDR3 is TGTGCCAGCAGCCCGACAGGATCGAGGGGTTTTTACAATGAGCAGTTCTTC. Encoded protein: CASSPTGSRGFYNEQFF.

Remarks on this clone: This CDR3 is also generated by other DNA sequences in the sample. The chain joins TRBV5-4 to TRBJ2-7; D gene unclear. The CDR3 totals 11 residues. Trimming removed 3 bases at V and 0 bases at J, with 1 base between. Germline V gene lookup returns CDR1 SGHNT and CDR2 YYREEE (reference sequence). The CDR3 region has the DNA TGTGCCAGCAGCTCCTCCTACGAGCAGTACTTC. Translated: CASSSSYEQYF.

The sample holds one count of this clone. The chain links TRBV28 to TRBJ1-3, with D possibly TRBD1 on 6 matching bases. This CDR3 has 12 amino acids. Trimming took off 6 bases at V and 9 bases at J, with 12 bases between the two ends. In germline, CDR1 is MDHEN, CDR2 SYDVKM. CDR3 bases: TGTGCCAGCAGCCAAGGGGGGGGCACCATATATTTT. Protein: CASSQGGGTIYF. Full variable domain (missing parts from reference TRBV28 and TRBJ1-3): DVKVTQSSRYLVKRTGEKVFLECVQDMDHENMFWYRQDPGLGLRLIYFSYDVKMKEKGDIPEGYSVSREKKERFSLILESASTNQTSMYLCASSQGGGTIYFGEGSWLTVV.

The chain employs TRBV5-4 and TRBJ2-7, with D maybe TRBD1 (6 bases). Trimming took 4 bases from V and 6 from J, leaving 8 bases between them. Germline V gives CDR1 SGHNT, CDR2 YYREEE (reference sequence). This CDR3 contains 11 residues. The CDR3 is CASSIQGEQYF. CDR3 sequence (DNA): TGTGCCAGCAGCATACAGGGCGAGCAGTACTTC.